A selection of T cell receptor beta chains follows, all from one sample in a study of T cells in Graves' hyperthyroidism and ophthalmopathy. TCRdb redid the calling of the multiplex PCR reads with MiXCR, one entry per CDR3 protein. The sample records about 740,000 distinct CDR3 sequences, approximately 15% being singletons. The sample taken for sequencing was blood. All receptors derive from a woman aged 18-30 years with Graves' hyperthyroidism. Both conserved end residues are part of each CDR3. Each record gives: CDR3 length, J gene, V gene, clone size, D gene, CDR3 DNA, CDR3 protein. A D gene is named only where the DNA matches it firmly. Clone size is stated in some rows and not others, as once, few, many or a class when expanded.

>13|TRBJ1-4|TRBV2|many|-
TGTGCCAGCAGTGAAGGGCAGGAAGAAAAACTGTTTTTT
CASSEGQEEKLFF
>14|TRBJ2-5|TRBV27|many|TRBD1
TGTGCCAGCAGTATAGTGACAGGGGTGGAGACCCAGTACTTC
CASSIVTGVETQYF
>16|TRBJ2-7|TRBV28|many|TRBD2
TGTGCCAGCAGTTTATTGGGTGGCGGGAGAAACTACGAGCAGTACTTC
CASSLLGGGRNYEQYF
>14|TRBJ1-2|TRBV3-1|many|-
TGTGCCAGCAGCCTAAGGACAGCAAACTATGGCTACACCTTC
CASSLRTANYGYTF
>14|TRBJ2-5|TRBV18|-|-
TGTGCCAGCTCACCACGAAGTTTTAAAGAGACCCAGTACTTC
CASSPRSFKETQYF
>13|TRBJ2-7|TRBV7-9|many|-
TGTGCCAGCAGCTTAAGCCCTGGGGGAGAGCAGTACTTC
CASSLSPGGEQYF
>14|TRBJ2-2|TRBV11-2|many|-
TGTGCCAGCAGGTCTTCTAGGGTGGCCGGGGAGCTGTTTTTT
CASRSSRVAGELFF
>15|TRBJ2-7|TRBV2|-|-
TGTGCCAGCAGGCTCAGGGAATTTGGCAACAATGAGCAGTACTTC
CASRLREFGNNEQYF
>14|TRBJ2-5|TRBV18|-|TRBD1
TGTGCCAGCTCACCGCCGACAGGGTGGGAGACCCAGTACTTC
CASSPPTGWETQYF
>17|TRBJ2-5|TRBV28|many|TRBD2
TGTGCCAGCAGCCCTACGGGACTAGCGGGAGTAGGAGAGACCCAGTACTTC
CASSPTGLAGVGETQYF
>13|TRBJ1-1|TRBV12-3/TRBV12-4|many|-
TGTGCCAGCAGTTTCGGCAGGGGAAATGGCGCTTTCTTT
CASSFGRGNGAFF
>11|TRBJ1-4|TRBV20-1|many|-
TGCAGTGCAAGGACTGACGGAAAACTGTTTTTT
CSARTDGKLFF
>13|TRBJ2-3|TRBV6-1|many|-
TGTGCCAGTCAGGGTTTTAACGCAGATACGCAGTATTTT
CASQGFNADTQYF
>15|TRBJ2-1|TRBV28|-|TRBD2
TGTGCCAGCAGTTTATATAGCGGGAGGGCCAATGAGCAGTTCTTC
CASSLYSGRANEQFF
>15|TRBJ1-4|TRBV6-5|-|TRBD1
TGTGCCAGCAGTTATCGGCCAGGGGGAAACGAAAAACTGTTTTTT
CASSYRPGGNEKLFF
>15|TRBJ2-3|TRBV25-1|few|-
TGTGCCAGCAGTGAATTTGCGGCTAGCACAGATACGCAGTATTTT
CASSEFAASTDTQYF
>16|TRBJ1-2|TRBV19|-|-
TGTGCCAGTAGTATCATTCCACTTCAAAGGGACTATGGCTACACCTTC
CASSIIPLQRDYGYTF
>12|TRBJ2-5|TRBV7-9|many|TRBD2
TGTGCCAGCAGTTGGGAGGGCGAGACCCAGTACTTC
CASSWEGETQYF
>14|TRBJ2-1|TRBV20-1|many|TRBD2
TGCAGTGCTGAAACGGGACTAAATTACAATGAGCAGTTCTTC
CSAETGLNYNEQFF
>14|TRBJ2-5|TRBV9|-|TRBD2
TGTGCCAGCAGCGACGGGACTAGCCGGGCGACCCAGTACTTC
CASSDGTSRATQYF
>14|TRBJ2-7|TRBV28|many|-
TGTGCCAGCAGACAATACCCCTCCCGCTACGAGCAGTACTTC
CASRQYPSRYEQYF
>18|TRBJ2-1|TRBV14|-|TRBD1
TGTGCCAGCAGCCATGTCCCCCTCCGGGACAGGGGGGTAGGGGAGCAGTTCTTC
CASSHVPLRDRGVGEQFF
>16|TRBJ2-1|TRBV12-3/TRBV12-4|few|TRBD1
TGTGCCAGCAGTCCGGGGACAGGGGACTCCTACAATGAGCAGTTCTTC
CASSPGTGDSYNEQFF
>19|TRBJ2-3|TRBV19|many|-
TGTGCCAGTAGTATGCTCCCGGGTTCTGGGTTTGACTTCACAGATACGCAGTATTTT
CASSMLPGSGFDFTDTQYF
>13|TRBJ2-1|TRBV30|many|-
TGTGCCTCTATCAGGGACAATTACAATGAGCAGTTCTTC
CASIRDNYNEQFF
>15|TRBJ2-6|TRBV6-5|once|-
TGTGCCAGCAGTTTTGTTGACTCTGGGGCCAACGTCCTGACTTTC
CASSFVDSGANVLTF
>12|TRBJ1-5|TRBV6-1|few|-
TGTGCCAGCACTCTAGGGAATCAGCCCCAGCATTTT
CASTLGNQPQHF
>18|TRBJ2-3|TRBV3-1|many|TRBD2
TGTGCCAGCAGCCCAAACACTGCGGGAGGCCTCCTCACAGATACGCAGTATTTT
CASSPNTAGGLLTDTQYF
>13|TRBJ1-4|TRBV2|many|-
TGTGCCAGCAGTGATGACCAGCTAGAAAAACTGTTTTTT
CASSDDQLEKLFF
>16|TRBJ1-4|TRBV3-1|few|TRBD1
TGTGCCAGCAGTCTAACAGGGGGTGGAACTAATGAAAAACTGTTTTTT
CASSLTGGGTNEKLFF
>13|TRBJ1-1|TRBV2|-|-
TGTGCCGCCCAAAAGGACAGCCAAAGGGGAGCTTTCTTT
CAAQKDSQRGAFF
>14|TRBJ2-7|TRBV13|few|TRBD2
TGTGCCAGCAGCTTGCGGTGGGGGAGGGGCGAGCAGTACTTC
CASSLRWGRGEQYF
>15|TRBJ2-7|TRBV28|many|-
TGTGCCAGCAGTACCCCCGGGGAGCTTCCCTACGAGCAGTACTTC
CASSTPGELPYEQYF
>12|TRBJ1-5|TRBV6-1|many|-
TGTGCAACAGGGAGTGGCAATCAGCCCCAGCATTTT
CATGSGNQPQHF
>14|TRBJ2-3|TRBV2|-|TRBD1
TGTGCCAGCAGCCCGGGACAGGGGAGGGATACGCAGTATTTT
CASSPGQGRDTQYF
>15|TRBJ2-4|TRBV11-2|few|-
TGTGCCAGCAGCTTCTTCACTCTTGGCAAAAACATTCAGTACTTC
CASSFFTLGKNIQYF
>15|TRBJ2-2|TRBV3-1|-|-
TGTGCCAGCAGCCAGTCCGGCACGAACACCGGGGAGCTGTTTTTT
CASSQSGTNTGELFF
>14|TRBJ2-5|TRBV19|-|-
TGTGCCAGTAGTATAGGACAGTACCAAGAGACCCAGTACTTC
CASSIGQYQETQYF
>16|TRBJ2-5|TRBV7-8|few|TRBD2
TGTGCCAGCAGCTCGAACCGGGACTATACGAGTGAGACCCAGTACTTC
CASSSNRDYTSETQYF
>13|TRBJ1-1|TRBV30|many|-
TGTGCCTGGAGTGTACGGGGTGACACTGAAGCTTTCTTT
CAWSVRGDTEAFF
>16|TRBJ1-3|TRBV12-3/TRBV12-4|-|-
TGTGCCAGCAGGGGCGGGGGAACAGTCTCTGGAAACACCATATATTTT
CASRGGGTVSGNTIYF
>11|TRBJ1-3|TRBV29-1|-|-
TGCAGCGTTGAACGTGGAAACACCATATATTTT
CSVERGNTIYF
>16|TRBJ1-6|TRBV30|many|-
TGTGCCTGGAGTCGCTTAGCTGGGAGCTATAATTCACCCCTCCACTTT
CAWSRLAGSYNSPLHF
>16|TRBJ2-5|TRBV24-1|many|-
TGTGCCACCAGTGATTTGGGGGTCGGCCCTGAAGAGACCCAGTACTTC
CATSDLGVGPEETQYF
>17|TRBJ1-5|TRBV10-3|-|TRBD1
TGTGCCATCAGTGAGGGGGGACAGGGGGCGCAGAGGCAGCCCCAGCATTTT
CAISEGGQGAQRQPQHF
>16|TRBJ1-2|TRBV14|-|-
TGTGCCAGCAGTCAACAAAAGGACGGGAAGACCTATGGCTACACCTTC
CASSQQKDGKTYGYTF
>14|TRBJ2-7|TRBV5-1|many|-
TGCGCCAGCAGCCTGGGGGACGGATACTACGAGCAGTACTTC
CASSLGDGYYEQYF
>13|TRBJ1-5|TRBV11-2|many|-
TGTGCCAGCAGCTTACAGGGAAGTCAGCCCCAGCATTTT
CASSLQGSQPQHF
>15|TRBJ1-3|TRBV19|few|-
TGTGCCAGTAGTCTAAAGGGGATCGGATGGAACACCATATATTTT
CASSLKGIGWNTIYF
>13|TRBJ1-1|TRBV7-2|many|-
TGTGCCAGCAGCTTGTCAGGGGTTAGCGAAGCTTTCTTT
CASSLSGVSEAFF
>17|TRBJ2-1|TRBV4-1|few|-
TGCGCCAGCAGCCAAGAAGGATGGGCAGGGTCCCGGAATGAGCAGTTCTTC
CASSQEGWAGSRNEQFF
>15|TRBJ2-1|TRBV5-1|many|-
TGCGCCAGCAGCTTGGAAGCGTCATCCTACAATGAGCAGTTCTTC
CASSLEASSYNEQFF
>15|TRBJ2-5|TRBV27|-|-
TGTGCCAGCAGTTCAGGGACAAGAAGACAAGAGACCCAGTACTTC
CASSSGTRRQETQYF
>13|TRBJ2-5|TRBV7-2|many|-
TGTGCCAGCAGCTTGGGCCACCGAGAGACCCAGTACTTC
CASSLGHRETQYF
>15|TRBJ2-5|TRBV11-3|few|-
TGTGCCAGCAGCGCGTGGTGGACAGAGGCAGAGACCCAGTACTTC
CASSAWWTEAETQYF
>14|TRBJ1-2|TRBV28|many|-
TGTGCCAGCAGTTTTCTCACAGGCCTTTATGGCTACACCTTC
CASSFLTGLYGYTF
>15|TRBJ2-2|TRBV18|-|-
TGTGCCAGCTCGCCAGGGGGGCGGAACACCGGGGAGCTGTTTTTT
CASSPGGRNTGELFF
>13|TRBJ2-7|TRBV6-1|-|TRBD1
TGTGCCAGCAATATAGGACAGGCCTACGAGCAGTACTTC
CASNIGQAYEQYF